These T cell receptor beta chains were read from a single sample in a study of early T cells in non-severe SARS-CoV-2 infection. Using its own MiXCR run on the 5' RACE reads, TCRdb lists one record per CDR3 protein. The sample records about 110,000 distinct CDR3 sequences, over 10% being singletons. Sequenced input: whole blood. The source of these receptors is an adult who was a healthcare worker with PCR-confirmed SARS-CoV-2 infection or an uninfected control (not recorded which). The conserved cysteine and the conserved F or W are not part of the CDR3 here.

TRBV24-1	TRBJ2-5	ATSDLPTSGKETQY
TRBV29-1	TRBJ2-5	SAGQGIETQY
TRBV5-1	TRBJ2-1	ASSFLLAGVAYNEQF
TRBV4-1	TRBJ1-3	ASSQGGRGPLSGNTIY
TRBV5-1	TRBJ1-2	ASSLGDGYGYT
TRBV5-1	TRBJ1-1	ASSGERTRGMNTEAF
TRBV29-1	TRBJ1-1	SAEQGTPTEAF
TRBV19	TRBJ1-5	ASSRMDAQPQH
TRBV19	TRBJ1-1	ASTMQGWTEAF
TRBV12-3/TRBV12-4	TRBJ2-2	ASSLTGRSNTGELF
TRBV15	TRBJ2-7	ATSRGGGGSYEQY
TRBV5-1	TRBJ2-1	ASSLGDMAYNEQF
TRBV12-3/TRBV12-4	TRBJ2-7	ASSPPGLAGEQY
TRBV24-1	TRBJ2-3	ATTAGPTDTQY
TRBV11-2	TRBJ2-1	ASSSDRALRNEQF
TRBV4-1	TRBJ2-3	ASSFDTGTGVTDTQY
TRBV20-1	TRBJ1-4	SARETGWEKLF
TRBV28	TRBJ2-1	ASTWTSGSEQF
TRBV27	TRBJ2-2	ASSKGQGNAGELF
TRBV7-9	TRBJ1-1	ASSFPGGPLNTEAF
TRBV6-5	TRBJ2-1	ASSYGLNSGGSYNEQF
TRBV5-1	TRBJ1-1	ASSFLRSDTEAF
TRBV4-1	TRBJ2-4	ASSHEGGALVSAKNIQY
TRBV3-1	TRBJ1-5	ASSRGSNQPQH
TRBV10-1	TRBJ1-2	ASSPFPGRGYT
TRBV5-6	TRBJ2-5	ASSLESGEAGETQY
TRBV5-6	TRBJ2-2	ASSLGQGAGTGELF
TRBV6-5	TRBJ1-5	ASSGVRGGNQPQH
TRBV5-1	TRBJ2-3	AGSLRWTGSTDTQY
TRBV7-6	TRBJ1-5	ASSLGTGAEPQH
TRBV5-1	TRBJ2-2	ASSQGSGATGELF
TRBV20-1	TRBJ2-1	SARDGNSNEQF
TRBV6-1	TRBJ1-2	ASSLGQGEGGYT
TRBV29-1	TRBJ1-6	SVGQGEGSPLH
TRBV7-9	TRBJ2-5	ASEEGQETQY
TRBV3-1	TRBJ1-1	ASSPRDRREDTEAF
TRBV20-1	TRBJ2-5	SAAGSETQY
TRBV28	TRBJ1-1	ASSLPEALWAF
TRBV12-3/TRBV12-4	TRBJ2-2	ASSMGAPGTGELF
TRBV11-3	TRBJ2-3	ASSPSGLAGSTDTQY
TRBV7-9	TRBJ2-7	ASSLRDRSTEEQY
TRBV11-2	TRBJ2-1	ASKRGASGTWYEQF
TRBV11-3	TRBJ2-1	ASSLDPRLRNEQF
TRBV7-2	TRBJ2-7	ASSFLGNSYEQY
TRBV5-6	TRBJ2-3	ASSLGLASTDTQY
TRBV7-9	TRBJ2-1	ASSPGLAGGSEQF
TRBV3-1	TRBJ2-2	ASSRLIGQGSGELF
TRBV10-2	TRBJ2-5	ASSDWQRETQY
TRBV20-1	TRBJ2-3	SATGLAGLTDTQY
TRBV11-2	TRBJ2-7	ASSSDGYEQY